This TCR beta chain emerged from a study of vaccination and CD4 T cells after COVID-19. Study background: Convalescent cases consisted of six males and four females, of whom two were Hispanic. Convalescent patients gave post-COVID blood a median roughly 96 days post-diagnosis, range 35 to 161. Cultures acting as controls obtained a CEFX pool, an HIV-1 Nef pool, or no peptide. Stimuli were overlapping spike peptide pools of SARS-CoV-2 and three common cold coronaviruses (HCoV-NL63, HCoV-OC43, HCoV-229E).

Sequencing of DNA taken from cultured CD4+ T cells relied on the Oncomine TCR Beta short-read assay. TCRdb ran MiXCR on the PCR reads and lists one entry per CDR3 protein. The sample has about 9,700 distinct CDR3 sequences; around 68% are singletons. Of note for this clonotype: Its antigen remains unknown.

V trimming: 3 bases; J trimming: 7 bases; junction bases outside the gene matches: 8. This CDR3 has 14 residues. CDR1 is DFQATT and CDR2 is SNEGSKA in the germline V gene (reference sequence). Documented treatment: approximately 11-day PBMC culture with coronavirus spike peptide pools or control peptides (ViraFEST assay). The sample was CD4+ T cells from blood, cultured in vitro. J is TRBJ2-1 and V is TRBV20-1; 8 bases agree with TRBD2. The TCR sequence derives from a human donor who had recovered from COVID-19. CDR3 DNA: TGCAGTGCTAGGTACAGTAGCGGGACTAATGAGCAGTTCTTC. Protein sequence: CSARYSSGTNEQFF.